One and the same sample provided the 11 T cell receptor beta chains below, sequenced in a study of T-cell memory formation after mild COVID-19. TCRdb re-analysed the 5' RACE reads in MiXCR, keeping a single row per CDR3 protein. Of about 350,000 distinct CDR3 sequences in the sample, 20% to 25% are singletons; the top ten hold roughly 21%. Specimen: PBMCs or a T cell subset sorted from them (not recorded which). Receptors were obtained from a man between 18 and 35 years old who had mild COVID-19 (a few samples of this study predate the infection). Cell type and time point are not known.

The CDR3 here is CASSFRGGGFYEQYV. CDR3 sequence (DNA): TGTGCCAGCAGTTTCCGGGGGGGCGGATTTTACGAGCAGTACGTC. The V gene is TRBV27, the J gene TRBJ2-7; 8 nucleotides match TRBD2. From germline, CDR1 is MNHEY and CDR2 SMNVEV (reference sequence). The V gene end was trimmed by 3 bases and the J gene end by 4 bases; junction bases not matched to a gene: 8. This CDR3 has 15 residues.

As regards this clonotype: A much larger clonotype is one base distant, so this may be a read error. This rearrangement joins TRBV7-2 to TRBJ2-3; 9 bases are a match to TRBD2. Germline loops: CDR1 SGHTA, CDR2 FQGNSA. CDR3 length equals 14 residues. V was pared by 6 bases and J by 1 base, with 2 bases of the junction left unmatched. The CDR3 coding sequence is TGTGCCAGCAGGGTAGCGGGGGGCACAGATACGCAGTATTTT. Its protein product is CASRVAGGTDTQYF.

J is TRBJ1-4 and V is TRBV20-1; D unclear. From germline, CDR1 is DFQATT and CDR2 SNEGSKA (reference sequence). V lost 1 base and J 0 bases, leaving 6 bases between the germline ends. The CDR3 sequence is 14 residues long. CDR3 sequence reads: CSARVATTNEKLFF. In DNA, the CDR3 is TGCAGTGCTAGAGTAGCAACAACTAATGAAAAACTGTTTTTT.

The chain has TRBV15 and TRBJ2-2; D gene ambiguous. CDR3 length: 14 amino acids. CDR1 and CDR2 from the germline V gene are LNHNV and YYDKDF (reference sequence). V was trimmed by 7 bases and J by 1 base, leaving 10 bases between them. CDR3 bases: TGTGCCACCACCCTGACGGTGAACACCGGGGAGCTGTTTTTT. Translated: CATTLTVNTGELFF. The entire variable domain, with the rest obtained from reference TRBV15 and TRBJ2-2, is as follows: DAMVIQNPRYQVTQFGKPVTLSCSQTLNHNVMYWYQQKSSQAPKLLFHYYDKDFNNEADTPDNFQSRRPNTSFCFLDIRSPGLGDTAMYLCATTLTVNTGELFFGEGSRLTVL.

A few counts support this clonotype. V gene TRBV7-6 combines with J gene TRBJ1-3; D is ambiguous. With 1 base removed from V and 4 bases from J, the gap between germline ends came to 8 bases. Per germline, CDR1 SGHVS and CDR2 FNYEAQ. The CDR3 is 14 residues long. The CDR3 loop reads CASSLDHGGNTIYF. The CDR3 bases are TGTGCCAGCAGCTTAGACCATGGGGGAAACACCATATATTTT. The variable domain in full, completed from reference TRBV7-6 and TRBJ1-3, reads GAGVSQSPRYKVTKRGQDVALRCDPISGHVSLYWYRQALGQGPEFLTYFNYEAQQDKSGLPNDRFSAERPEGSISTLTIQRTEQRDSAMYRCASSLDHGGNTIYFGEGSWLTVV.

The chain combines TRBV9 with TRBJ1-2; D unresolved. The V gene lost 5 bases and the J gene lost 9 bases, with 17 bases spanning the gap. The CDR3 runs 13 residues. Germline V lookup: CDR1 SGDLS, CDR2 YYNGEE. The CDR3 sequence is CASSPEEWYSYTF. The CDR3 coding sequence is TGTGCCAGCAGTCCTGAGGAATGGTACAGCTACACCTTC.

This clonotype has just a few counts. This rearrangement joins TRBV18 to TRBJ2-7; D not resolved. This CDR3 contains 14 residues. The germline gives CDR1 KGHSH, CDR2 LQKENI. Trimming left V 1 base short and J 0 bases short, with 7 bases between. In DNA form, the CDR3 reads TGTGCCAGCTCACCACAGCCAGGCTCCTACGAGCAGTACTTC. As protein: CASSPQPGSYEQYF.

This clonotype was counted only a few times. The chain has TRBV9 and TRBJ2-5, with 15 bases fitting TRBD2. The CDR3 contains 16 residues. The V gene end was trimmed by 4 bases and the J gene end by 4 bases; junction bases not matched to a gene: 5. Per germline, CDR1 SGDLS and CDR2 YYNGEE. CDR3 nucleotides: TGTGCCAGCAGCTACCGGACTAGCGGGGGGGCAGAGACCCAGTACTTC. It codes for CASSYRTSGGAETQYF.

This clonotype has only a few counts. CDR3 bases: TGTGCCAGCAGGAGGGGCAGGGAAGCCAAAAACATTCAGTACTTC. Translating it yields CASRRGREAKNIQYF. The chain uses TRBV7-2 and TRBJ2-4, with D perhaps TRBD1 or TRBD2 (5 bases each). The germline V and J ends were trimmed by 6 bases and 0 bases, with 12 bases remaining between them. CDR3 length: 15 residues. Germline V gene lookup returns CDR1 SGHTA and CDR2 FQGNSA.

DNA of the CDR3: TGTGCCAGCAGTTTCGGGACAGGGGGCGCCGGCTACACCTTC. Its translation: CASSFGTGGAGYTF. V is TRBV12-3 or TRBV12-4 and J is TRBJ1-2, with TRBD1 identical over 12 bases. This CDR3 is built from 14 residues. V dropped 3 bases and J dropped 8; count of bases not matched to a gene: 4.

The chain combines TRBV30 with TRBJ2-1; D is uncertain. Between the trimmed V and J ends, which lost 0 bases and 8 bases, there was a span of 8 bases. Germline assignment: CDR1 GTSNPN and CDR2 SVGIG (reference sequence). The CDR3 is made up of 12 amino acids. The CDR3 spells CAWSVRSHEQFF. In nucleotides, the CDR3 is TGTGCCTGGAGTGTTCGAAGTCATGAGCAGTTCTTC.